This T cell receptor beta chain was sequenced for a study of T cells expressing NK-cell markers. General study points: These clonotypes, the leaders elsewhere, also led the CD3+CD56-NKG2C+ fraction in a handful of donors.

TCRdb re-called the 5' RACE reads; every CDR3 protein appears as one record, without DNA. The sample totals about 300,000 distinct CDR3 sequences. The CDR3 covers 15 residues. CDR1 and CDR2 (germline): GTSNPN, SVGIG (reference sequence). Regarding this clonotype: Its antigen is as yet unknown.

Material: blood T cells: a sorted CD56 or NKG2C T cell subset, CD4+ or CD8+ T cells, or bulk PBMC T cells (not recorded which). This sequence was found in a woman aged 18 to 69 in good health. The V call is TRBV30, the J call TRBJ1-5; with no DNA, the TCRdb D assignment of TRBD1 cannot be verified. CDR3 sequence: CAWSVRAGGNQPQHF.